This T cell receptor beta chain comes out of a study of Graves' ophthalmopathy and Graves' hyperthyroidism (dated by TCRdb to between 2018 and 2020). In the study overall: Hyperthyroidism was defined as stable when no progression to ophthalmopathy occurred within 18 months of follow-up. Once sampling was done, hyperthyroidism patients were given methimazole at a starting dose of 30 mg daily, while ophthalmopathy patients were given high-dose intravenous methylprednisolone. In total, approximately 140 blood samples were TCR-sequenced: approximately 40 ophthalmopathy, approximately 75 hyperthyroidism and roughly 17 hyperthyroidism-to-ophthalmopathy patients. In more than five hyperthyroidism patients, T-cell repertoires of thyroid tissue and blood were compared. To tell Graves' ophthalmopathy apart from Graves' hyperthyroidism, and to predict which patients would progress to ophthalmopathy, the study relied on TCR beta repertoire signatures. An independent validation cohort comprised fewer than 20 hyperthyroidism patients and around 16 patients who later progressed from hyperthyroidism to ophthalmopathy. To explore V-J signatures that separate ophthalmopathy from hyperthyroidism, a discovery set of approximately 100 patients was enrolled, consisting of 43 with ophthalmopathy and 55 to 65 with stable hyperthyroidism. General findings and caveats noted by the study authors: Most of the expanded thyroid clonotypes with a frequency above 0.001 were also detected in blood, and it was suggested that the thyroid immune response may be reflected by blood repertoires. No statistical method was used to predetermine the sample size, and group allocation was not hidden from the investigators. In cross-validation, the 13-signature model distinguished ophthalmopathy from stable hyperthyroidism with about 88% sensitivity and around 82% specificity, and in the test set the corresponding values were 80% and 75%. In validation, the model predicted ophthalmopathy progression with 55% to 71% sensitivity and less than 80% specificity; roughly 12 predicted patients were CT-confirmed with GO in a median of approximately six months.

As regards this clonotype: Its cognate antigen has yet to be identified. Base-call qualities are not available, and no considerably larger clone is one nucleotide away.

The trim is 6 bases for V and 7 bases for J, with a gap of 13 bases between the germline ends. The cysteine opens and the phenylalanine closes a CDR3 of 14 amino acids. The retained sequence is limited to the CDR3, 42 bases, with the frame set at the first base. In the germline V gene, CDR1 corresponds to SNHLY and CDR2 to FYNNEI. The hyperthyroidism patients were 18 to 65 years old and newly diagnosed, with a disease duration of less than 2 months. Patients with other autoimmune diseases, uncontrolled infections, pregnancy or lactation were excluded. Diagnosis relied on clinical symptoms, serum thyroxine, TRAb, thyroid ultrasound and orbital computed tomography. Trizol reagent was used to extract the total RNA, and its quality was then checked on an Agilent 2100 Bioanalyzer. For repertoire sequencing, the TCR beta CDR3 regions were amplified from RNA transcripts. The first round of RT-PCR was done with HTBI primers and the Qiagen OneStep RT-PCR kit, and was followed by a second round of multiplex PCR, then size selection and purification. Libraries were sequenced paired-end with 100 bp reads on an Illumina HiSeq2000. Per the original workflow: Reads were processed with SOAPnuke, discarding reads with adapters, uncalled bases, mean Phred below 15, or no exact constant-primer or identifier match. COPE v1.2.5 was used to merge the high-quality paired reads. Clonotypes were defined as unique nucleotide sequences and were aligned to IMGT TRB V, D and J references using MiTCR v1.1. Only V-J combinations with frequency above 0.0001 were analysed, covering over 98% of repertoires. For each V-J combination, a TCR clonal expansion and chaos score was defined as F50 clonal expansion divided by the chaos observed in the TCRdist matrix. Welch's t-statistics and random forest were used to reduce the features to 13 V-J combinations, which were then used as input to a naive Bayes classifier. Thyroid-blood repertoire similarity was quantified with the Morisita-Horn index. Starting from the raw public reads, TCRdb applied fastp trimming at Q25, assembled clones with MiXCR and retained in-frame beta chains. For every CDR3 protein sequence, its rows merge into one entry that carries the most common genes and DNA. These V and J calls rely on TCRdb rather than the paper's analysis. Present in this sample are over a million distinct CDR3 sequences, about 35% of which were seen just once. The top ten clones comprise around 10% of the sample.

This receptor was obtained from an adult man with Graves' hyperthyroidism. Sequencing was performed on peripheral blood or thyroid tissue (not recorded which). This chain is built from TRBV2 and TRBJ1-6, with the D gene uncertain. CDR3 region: CASSSDGVNSPLHF. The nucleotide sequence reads TGTGCCAGCAGCTCCGACGGAGTAAATTCACCCCTCCACTTT.